This T cell receptor (beta chain) stems from a study of shared clonotypes between healthy human individuals. Produced via immunoSEQ multiplex PCR; TCRdb's table is partial and in-frame only. In the table there are about 980,000 clones, around three quarters of which are singletons. The CDR3 has 13 amino acids. With V trimmed by 5 bases and J by 5 bases, 4 bases remained unmatched. Germline loops: CDR1 MDHEN, CDR2 SYDVKM. This clone was seen many times. Antigen unknown. Overall study results and limits: Naive subsets generally exceeded memory subsets in estimated richness. Non-shared clonotypes displayed generation probabilities falling below those of clonotypes present in all four donors.

Every donor, a Caucasian adult, lived in Nashville, Tennessee. This receptor was obtained from a man aged 18 to 29 in good health. The rearrangement uses TRBV28 and TRBJ1-2, with 8 bases fitting TRBD1. The sequencing sample was made of memory CD4+ T cells sorted from blood. Indicated subset: CD45RA-negative fraction. As DNA, the CDR3 is TGTGCCAGCAGTACAGGGGGGCCTTATGGCTACACCTTC. It yields the protein CASSTGGPYGYTF.